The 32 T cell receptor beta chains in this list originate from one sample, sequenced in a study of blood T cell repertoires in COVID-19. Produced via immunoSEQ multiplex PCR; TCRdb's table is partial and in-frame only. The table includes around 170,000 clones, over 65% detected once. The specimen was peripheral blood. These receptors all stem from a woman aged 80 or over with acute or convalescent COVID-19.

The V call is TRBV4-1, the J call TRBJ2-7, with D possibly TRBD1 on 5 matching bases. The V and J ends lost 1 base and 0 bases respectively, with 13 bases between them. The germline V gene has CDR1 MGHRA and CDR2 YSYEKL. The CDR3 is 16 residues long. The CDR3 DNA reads TGCGCCAGCAGCCAAGGACAGCACAGCAACTCCTACGAGCAGTACTTC. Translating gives CASSQGQHSNSYEQYF.

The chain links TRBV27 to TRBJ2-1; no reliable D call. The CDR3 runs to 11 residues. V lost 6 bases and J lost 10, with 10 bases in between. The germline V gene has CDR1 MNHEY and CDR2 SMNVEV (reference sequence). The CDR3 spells CASRSSTEQFF. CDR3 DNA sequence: TGTGCCAGCAGATCTTCGACAGAGCAGTTCTTC.

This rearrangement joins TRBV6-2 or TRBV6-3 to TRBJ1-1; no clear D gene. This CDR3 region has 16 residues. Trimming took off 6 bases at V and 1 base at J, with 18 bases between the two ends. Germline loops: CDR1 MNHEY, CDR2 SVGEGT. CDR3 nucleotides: TGTGCCAGCAGCCCCGACACGAGGACTCCGAACACTGAAGCTTTCTTT. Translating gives CASSPDTRTPNTEAFF.

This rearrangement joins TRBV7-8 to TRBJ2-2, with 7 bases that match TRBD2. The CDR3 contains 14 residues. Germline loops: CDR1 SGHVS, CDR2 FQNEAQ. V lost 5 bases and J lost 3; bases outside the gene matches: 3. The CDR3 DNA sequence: TGTGCCAGCAGCCCCCGGGGGGACACCGGGGAGCTGTTTTTT. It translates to CASSPRGDTGELFF. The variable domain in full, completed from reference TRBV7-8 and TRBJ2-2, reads GAGVSQSPRYKVAKRGQDVALRCDPISGHVSLFWYQQALGQGPEFLTYFQNEAQLDKSGLPSDRFFAERPEGSVSTLKIQRTQQEDSAVYLCASSPRGDTGELFFGEGSRLTVL.

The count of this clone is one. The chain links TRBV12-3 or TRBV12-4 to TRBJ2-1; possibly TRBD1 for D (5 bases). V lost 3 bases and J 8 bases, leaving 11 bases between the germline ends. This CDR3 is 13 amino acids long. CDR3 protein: CASSFARVDEQFF. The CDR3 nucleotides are TGTGCCAGCAGTTTTGCCAGGGTGGATGAGCAGTTCTTC.

CDR3 region: CASSQSNLLAGVGEQYF. The CDR3, as DNA: TGTGCCAGCAGTCAATCCAATCTACTAGCGGGAGTAGGTGAGCAGTACTTC. This chain connects TRBV6-6 to TRBJ2-7; 11 nucleotides align to TRBD2. There are 17 residues in the CDR3. The germline CDR1 and CDR2 sequences are MNHNY and SVGAGI (reference sequence). The ends lost 5 bases at V and 7 bases at J; junction bases unmatched: 16.

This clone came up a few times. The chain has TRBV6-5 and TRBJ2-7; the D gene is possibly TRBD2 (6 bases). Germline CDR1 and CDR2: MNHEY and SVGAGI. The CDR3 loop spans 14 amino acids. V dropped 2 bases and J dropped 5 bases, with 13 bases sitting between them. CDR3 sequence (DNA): TGTGCCAGCAGTTACAGCGAGACTAGTCACGAGCAGTACTTC. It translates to CASSYSETSHEQYF.

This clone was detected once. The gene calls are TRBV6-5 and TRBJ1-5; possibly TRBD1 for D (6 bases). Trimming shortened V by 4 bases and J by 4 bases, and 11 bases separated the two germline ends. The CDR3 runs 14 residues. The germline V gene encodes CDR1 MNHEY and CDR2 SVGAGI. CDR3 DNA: TGTGCCAGCAGTTCAAGTACAGGGAATCAGCCCCAGCATTTT. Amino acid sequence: CASSSSTGNQPQHF.

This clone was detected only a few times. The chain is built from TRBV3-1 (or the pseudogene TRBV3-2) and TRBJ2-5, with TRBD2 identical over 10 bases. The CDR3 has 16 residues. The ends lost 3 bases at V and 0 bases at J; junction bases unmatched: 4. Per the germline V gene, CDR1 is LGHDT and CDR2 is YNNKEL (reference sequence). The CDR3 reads CASSQGLAGDQETQYF. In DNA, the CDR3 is TGTGCCAGCAGCCAGGGGCTAGCGGGGGACCAAGAGACCCAGTACTTC.

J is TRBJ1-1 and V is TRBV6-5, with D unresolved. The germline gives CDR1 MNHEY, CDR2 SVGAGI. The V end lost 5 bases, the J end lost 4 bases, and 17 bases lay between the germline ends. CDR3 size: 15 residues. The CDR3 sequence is CASSLSITRSTEAFF. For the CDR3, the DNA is TGTGCCAGCAGTCTTTCTATTACTCGGAGCACTGAAGCTTTCTTT.

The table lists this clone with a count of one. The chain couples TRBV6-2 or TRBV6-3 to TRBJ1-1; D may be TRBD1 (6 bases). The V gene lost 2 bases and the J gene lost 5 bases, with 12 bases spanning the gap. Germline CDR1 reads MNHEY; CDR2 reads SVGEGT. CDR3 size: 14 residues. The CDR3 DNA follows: TGTGCCAGCAGTTACCAGGGGATGGGGACTGAAGCTTTCTTT. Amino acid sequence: CASSYQGMGTEAFF.

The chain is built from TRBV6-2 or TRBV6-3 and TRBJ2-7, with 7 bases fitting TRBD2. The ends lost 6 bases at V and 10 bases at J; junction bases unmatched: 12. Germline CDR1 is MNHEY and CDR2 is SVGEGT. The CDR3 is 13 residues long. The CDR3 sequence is CASSRGTAGVQYF. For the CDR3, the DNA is TGTGCCAGCAGCCGCGGAACCGCGGGGGTTCAGTACTTC.

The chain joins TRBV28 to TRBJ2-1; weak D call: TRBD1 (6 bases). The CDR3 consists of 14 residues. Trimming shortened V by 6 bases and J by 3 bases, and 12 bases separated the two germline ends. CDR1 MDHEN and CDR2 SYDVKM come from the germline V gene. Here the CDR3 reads CASRVGQSYNEQFF. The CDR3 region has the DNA TGTGCCAGCAGGGTGGGACAAAGCTACAATGAGCAGTTCTTC.

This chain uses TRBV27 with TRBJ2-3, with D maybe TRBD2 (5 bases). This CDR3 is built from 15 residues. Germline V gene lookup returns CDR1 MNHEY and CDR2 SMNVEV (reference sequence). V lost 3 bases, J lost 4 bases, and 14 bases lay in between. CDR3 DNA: TGTGCCAGCAGTTTCGTAGCGCGAAGGGCAGATACGCAGTATTTT. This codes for CASSFVARRADTQYF.

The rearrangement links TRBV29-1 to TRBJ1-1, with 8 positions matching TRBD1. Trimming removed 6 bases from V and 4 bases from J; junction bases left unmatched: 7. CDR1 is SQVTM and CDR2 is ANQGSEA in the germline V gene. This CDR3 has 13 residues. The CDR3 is CSVADRAVTEAFF. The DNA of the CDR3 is TGCAGCGTGGCGGACAGGGCTGTCACTGAAGCTTTCTTT.

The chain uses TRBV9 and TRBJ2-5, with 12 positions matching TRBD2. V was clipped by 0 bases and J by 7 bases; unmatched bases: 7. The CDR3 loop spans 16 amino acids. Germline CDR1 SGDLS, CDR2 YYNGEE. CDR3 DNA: TGTGCCAGCAGCGTAGGACTAGCGGGAGAAGTTGGGACCCAGTACTTC. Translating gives CASSVGLAGEVGTQYF. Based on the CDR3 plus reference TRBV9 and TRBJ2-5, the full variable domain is DSGVTQTPKHLITATGQRVTLRCSPRSGDLSVYWYQQSLDQGLQFLIQYYNGEERAKGNILERFSAQQFPDLHSELNLSSLELGDSALYFCASSVGLAGEVGTQYFGPGTRLLVL.

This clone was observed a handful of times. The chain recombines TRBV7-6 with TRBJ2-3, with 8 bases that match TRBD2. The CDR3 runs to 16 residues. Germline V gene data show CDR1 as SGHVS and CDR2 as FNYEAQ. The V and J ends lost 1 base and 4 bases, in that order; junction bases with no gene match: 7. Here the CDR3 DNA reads TGTGCCAGCAGCTTAGTTCCGGGAGGGGTCGCAGATACGCAGTATTTT. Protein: CASSLVPGGVADTQYF.

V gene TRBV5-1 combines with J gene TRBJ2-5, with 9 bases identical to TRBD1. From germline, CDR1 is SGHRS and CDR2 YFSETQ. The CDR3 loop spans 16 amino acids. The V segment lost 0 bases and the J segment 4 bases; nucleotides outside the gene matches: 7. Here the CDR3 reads CASSLGTDRGSETQYF. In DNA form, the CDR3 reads TGCGCCAGCAGCTTGGGGACCGACAGGGGGTCAGAGACCCAGTACTTC.

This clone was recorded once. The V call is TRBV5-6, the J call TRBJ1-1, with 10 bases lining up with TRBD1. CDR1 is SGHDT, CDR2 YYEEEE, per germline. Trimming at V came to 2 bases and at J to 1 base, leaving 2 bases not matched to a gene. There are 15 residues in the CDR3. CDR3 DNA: TGTGCCAGCAGCTTAAGGGACAGGGGGAACACTGAAGCTTTCTTT. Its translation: CASSLRDRGNTEAFF.

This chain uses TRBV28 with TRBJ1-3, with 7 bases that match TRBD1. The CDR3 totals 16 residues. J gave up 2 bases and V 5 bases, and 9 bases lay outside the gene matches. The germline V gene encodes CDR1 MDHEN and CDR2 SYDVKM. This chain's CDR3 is CASSDLTGMTGNTIYF. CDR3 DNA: TGTGCCAGCAGTGACCTGACAGGGATGACTGGAAACACCATATATTTT.

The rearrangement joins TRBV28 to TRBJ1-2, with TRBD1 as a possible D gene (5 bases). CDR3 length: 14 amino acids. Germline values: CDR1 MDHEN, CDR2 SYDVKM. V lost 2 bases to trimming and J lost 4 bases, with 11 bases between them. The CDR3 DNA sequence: TGTGCCAGCAGTTTAAGCCGGGGGGTCTATGGCTACACCTTC. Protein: CASSLSRGVYGYTF.

The CDR3: CASSQGQGWRTEAFF. CDR3 in DNA: TGTGCCAGCAGCCAGGGACAGGGATGGCGGACTGAAGCTTTCTTT. The gene calls are TRBV6-5 and TRBJ1-1; TRBD1 matches 9 bases. J was trimmed by 5 bases and V by 6 bases; bases with no gene match: 10. The CDR3 totals 15 residues. From germline, CDR1 is MNHEY and CDR2 SVGAGI.

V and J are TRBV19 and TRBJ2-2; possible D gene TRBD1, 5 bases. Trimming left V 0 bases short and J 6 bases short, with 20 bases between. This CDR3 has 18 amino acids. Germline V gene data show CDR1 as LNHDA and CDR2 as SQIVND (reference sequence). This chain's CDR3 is CASSIDGEQLVGPGELFF. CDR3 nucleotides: TGTGCCAGTAGTATAGATGGTGAGCAGCTCGTGGGGCCCGGGGAGCTGTTTTTT.

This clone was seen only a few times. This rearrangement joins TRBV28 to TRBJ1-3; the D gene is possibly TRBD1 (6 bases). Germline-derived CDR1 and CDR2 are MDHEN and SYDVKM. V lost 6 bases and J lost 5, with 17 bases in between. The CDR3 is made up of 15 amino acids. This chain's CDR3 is CASRTQGSLRNTIYF. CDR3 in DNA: TGTGCCAGCAGGACACAGGGATCCCTCCGAAACACCATATATTTT.

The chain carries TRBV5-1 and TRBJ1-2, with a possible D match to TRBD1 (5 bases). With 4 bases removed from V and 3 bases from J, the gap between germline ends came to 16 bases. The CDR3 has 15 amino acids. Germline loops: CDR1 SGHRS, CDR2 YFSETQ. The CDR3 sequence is CASSPTGRVDYGYTF. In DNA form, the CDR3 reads TGCGCCAGCAGCCCCACCGGCAGGGTCGACTATGGCTACACCTTC. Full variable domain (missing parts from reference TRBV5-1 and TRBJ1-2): KAGVTQTPRYLIKTRGQQVTLSCSPISGHRSVSWYQQTPGQGLQFLFEYFSETQRNKGNFPGRFSGRQFSNSRSEMNVSTLELGDSALYLCASSPTGRVDYGYTFGSGTRLTVV.

The CDR3 protein is CASSEANSGPRTEAFF. The CDR3 DNA reads TGTGCCAGCAGTGAAGCGAATTCAGGGCCTCGGACTGAAGCTTTCTTT. The chain is built from TRBV2 and TRBJ1-1; the D gene is possibly TRBD1 (5 bases). The V end lost 0 bases, the J end lost 5 bases, and 16 bases lay between the germline ends. Germline V gene data show CDR1 as SNHLY and CDR2 as FYNNEI. This CDR3 is 16 amino acids long.

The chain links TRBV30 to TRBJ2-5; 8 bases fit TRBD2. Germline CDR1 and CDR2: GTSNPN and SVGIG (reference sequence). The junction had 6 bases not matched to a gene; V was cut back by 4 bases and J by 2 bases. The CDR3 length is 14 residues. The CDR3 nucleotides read TGTGCCTGGATGGGGGCTAGCGGGCAAGAGACCCAGTACTTC. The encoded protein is CAWMGASGQETQYF.

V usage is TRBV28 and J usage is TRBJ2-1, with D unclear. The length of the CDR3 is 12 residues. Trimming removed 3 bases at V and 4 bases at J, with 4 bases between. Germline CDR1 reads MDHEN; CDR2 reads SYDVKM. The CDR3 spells CASSFGYNEQFF. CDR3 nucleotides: TGTGCCAGCAGTTTCGGTTACAATGAGCAGTTCTTC.

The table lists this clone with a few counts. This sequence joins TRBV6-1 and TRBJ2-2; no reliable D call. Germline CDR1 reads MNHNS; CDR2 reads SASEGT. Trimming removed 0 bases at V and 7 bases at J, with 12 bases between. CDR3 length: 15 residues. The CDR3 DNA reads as TGTGCCAGCAGTGAAGCCTCGGTTTACGGCGGGGAGCTGTTTTTT. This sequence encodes CASSEASVYGGELFF.

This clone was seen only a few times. Here the CDR3 reads CASSAIVPGQGETQYF. The CDR3, as DNA: TGTGCCAGCAGTGCAATAGTCCCGGGACAGGGAGAGACCCAGTACTTC. The chain is built from TRBV2 and TRBJ2-5; 9 bases fit TRBD1. J lost 4 bases, V lost 4 bases, and 10 bases had no gene match. The CDR3 totals 16 residues. Germline-derived CDR1 and CDR2 are SNHLY and FYNNEI.

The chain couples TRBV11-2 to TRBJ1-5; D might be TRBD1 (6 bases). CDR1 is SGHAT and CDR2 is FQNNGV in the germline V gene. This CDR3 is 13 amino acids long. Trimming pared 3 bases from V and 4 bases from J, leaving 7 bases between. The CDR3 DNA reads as TGTGCCAGCAGCTTCGGGACAAATCAGCCCCAGCATTTT. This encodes CASSFGTNQPQHF.

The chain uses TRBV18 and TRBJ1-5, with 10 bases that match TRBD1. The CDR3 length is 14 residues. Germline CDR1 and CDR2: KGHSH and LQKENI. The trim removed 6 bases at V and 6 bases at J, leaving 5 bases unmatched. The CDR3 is CASSPGQGIQPQHF. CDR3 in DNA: TGTGCCAGCTCCCCGGGACAGGGGATTCAGCCCCAGCATTTT. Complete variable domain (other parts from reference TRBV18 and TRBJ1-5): NAGVMQNPRHLVRRRGQEARLRCSPMKGHSHVYWYRQLPEEGLKFMVYLQKENIIDESGMPKERFSAEFPKEGPSILRIQQVVRGDSAAYFCASSPGQGIQPQHFGDGTRLSIL.